This T cell receptor beta chain comes out of a study of a mutant IDH1 vaccine in newly diagnosed glioma. Study information: Patients' prior therapy spanned radiotherapy, temozolomide, or both; most underwent both.

CDR3 size: 21 residues. The V gene's germline CDR1 is MNHNS and CDR2 SASEGT. V lost 2 bases to trimming and J lost 7 bases; unmatched junction nucleotides: 25. This clone was detected once. Its antigen remains unidentified. Clones were read by immunoSEQ multiplex PCR, and TCRdb kept only the in-frame ones, dropping some. This repertoire shows tens of thousands of clones, more than 80% found once; its top ten account for roughly 5%. This sample's time point: week 35, safety follow-up. With topical imiquimod, each dose of the vaccine consisted of 300 ug of mutant IDH1 20-mer peptide. The material sequenced was PBMCs, taken from a glioma patient whose treatment included an IDH1 peptide vaccine. The chain links TRBV6-1 to TRBJ2-3, with 9 bases that match TRBD2. This receptor was taken from a middle-aged man with glioma. The CDR3 nucleotides read TGTGCCAGCAGTGAATGGCTAAGCGGGGGGTCCTCTTCCGGGCACAGATATACGCAGTATTTT. Its translation is CASSEWLSGGSSSGHRYTQYF.